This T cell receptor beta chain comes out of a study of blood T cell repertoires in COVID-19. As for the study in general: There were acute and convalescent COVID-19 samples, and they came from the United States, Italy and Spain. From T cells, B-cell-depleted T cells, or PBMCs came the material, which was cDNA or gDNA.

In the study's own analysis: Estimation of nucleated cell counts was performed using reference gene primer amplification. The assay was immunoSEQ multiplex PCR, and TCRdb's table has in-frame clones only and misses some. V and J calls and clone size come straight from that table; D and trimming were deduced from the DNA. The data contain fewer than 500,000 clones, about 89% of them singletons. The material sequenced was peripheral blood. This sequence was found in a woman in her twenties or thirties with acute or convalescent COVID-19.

As DNA, the CDR3 is TGTGCCAGCAGCTTAGCTAGCGGGAGCCAAGAGACCCAGTACTTC. It encodes CASSLASGSQETQYF. The chain uses TRBV7-9 and TRBJ2-5; 9 positions agree with TRBD2. V lost 0 bases, J lost 1 base, and 0 bases stayed unmatched. Germline V gene sequence: CDR1 SEHNR, CDR2 FQNEAQ (reference sequence). The CDR3 has 15 residues.